The 3 T cell receptor beta chains reported below all come from one sample, sequenced in a study of glioma-infiltrating T cells after dendritic cell vaccination. TCRdb's copy holds only in-frame clones and misses some; the assay was immunoSEQ multiplex PCR. The sample contains about 82,000 clones, approximately 90% of which appear only once. This material consisted of blood, taken before dendritic cell vaccination. The receptors come from a human donor with glioblastoma.

This clone was recorded only once. V usage is TRBV27 and J usage is TRBJ1-1, with 7 bases that match TRBD1. V lost 3 bases, J lost 4 bases, and 8 bases stayed unmatched. CDR1 MNHEY and CDR2 SMNVEV come from the germline V gene (reference sequence). CDR3 size: 15 residues. CDR3 sequence (DNA): TGTGCCAGCAGTTTCACAGGGGCGACGGTCACTGAAGCTTTCTTT. This codes for CASSFTGATVTEAFF.

The CDR3 loop is CASSLGGGSAHEQYF. Written as DNA, the CDR3 is TGCGCCAGCAGCTTGGGGGGCGGGAGCGCACACGAGCAGTACTTC. V is TRBV5-1 and J is TRBJ2-7; TRBD2 matches at 7 bases. V dropped 0 bases and J dropped 5; count of bases not matched to a gene: 8. This CDR3 is 15 amino acids long. Germline-derived CDR1 and CDR2 are SGHRS and YFSETQ.

The rearrangement links TRBV19 to TRBJ1-2; 8 nucleotides agree with TRBD1. The CDR3 runs to 14 residues. In germline, CDR1 is LNHDA, CDR2 SQIVND (reference sequence). V lost 6 bases and J lost 5; bases outside the gene matches: 8. The chain's CDR3 is CASRTSDRAYGYTF. Here the CDR3 DNA reads TGTGCCAGTAGGACCTCGGACAGGGCATATGGCTACACCTTC.